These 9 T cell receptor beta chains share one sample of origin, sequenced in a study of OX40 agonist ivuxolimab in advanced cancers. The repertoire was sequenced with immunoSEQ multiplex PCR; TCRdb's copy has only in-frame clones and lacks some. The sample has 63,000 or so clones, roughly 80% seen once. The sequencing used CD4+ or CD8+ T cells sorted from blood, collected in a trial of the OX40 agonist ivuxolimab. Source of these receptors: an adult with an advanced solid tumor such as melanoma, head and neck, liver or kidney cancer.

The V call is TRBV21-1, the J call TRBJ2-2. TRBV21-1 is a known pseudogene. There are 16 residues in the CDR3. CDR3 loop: CASSKEWGAEAGELFF. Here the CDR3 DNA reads TGTGCCAGCAGCAAAGAGTGGGGGGCCGAGGCCGGGGAGCTGTTTTTT.

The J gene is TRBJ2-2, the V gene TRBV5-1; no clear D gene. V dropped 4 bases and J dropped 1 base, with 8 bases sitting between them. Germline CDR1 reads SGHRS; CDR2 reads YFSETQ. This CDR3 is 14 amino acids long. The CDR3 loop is CASSEVVNTGELFF. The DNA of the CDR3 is TGCGCCAGCAGCGAAGTTGTGAACACCGGGGAGCTGTTTTTT.

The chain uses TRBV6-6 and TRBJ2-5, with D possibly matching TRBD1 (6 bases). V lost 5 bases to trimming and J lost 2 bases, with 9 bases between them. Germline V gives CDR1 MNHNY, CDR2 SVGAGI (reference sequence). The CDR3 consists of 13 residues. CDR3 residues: CASSPQGQETQYF. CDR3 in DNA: TGTGCCAGCAGTCCTCAGGGGCAAGAGACCCAGTACTTC.

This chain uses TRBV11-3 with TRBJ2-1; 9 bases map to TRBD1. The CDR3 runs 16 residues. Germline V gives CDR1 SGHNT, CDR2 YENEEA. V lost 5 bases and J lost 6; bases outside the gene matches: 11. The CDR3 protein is CASSITGTGTPNEQFF. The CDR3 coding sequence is TGTGCCAGCAGCATCACCGGGACAGGGACCCCCAATGAGCAGTTCTTC.

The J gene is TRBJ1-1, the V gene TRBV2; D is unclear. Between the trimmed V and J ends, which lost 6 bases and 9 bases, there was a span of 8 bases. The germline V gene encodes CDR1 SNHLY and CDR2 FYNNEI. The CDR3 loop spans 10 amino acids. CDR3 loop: CASSPGKAFF. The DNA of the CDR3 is TGTGCCAGCAGCCCCGGGAAAGCTTTCTTT. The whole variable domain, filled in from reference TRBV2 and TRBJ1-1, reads EPEVTQTPSHQVTQMGQEVILRCVPISNHLYFYWYRQILGQKVEFLVSFYNNEISEKSEIFDDQFSVERPDGSNFTLKIRSTKLEDSAMYFCASSPGKAFFGQGTRLTVV.

CDR3: CASQGLVRTGELFF. The CDR3 region has the DNA TGTGCCAGTCAGGGGCTAGTGCGGACCGGGGAGCTGTTTTTT. The chain combines TRBV25-1 with TRBJ2-2, with D perhaps TRBD1 (6 bases). The CDR3 length is 14 residues. Between the trimmed V and J ends, which lost 9 bases and 5 bases, there was a span of 16 bases. CDR1 and CDR2 (germline): MGHDK, SYGVNS.

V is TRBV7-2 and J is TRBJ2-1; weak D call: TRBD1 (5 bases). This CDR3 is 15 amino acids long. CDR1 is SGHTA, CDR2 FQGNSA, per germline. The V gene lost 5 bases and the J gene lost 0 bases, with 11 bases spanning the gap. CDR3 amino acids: CASSRDRISYNEQFF. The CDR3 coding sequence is TGTGCCAGCAGCCGAGACAGAATCTCCTACAATGAGCAGTTCTTC.

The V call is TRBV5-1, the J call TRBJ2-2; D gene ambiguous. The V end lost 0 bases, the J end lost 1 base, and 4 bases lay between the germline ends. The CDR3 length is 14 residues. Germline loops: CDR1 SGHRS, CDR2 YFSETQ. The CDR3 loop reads CASSLAQNTGELFF. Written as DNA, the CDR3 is TGCGCCAGCAGCTTGGCCCAGAACACCGGGGAGCTGTTTTTT. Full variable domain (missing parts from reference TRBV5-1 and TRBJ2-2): KAGVTQTPRYLIKTRGQQVTLSCSPISGHRSVSWYQQTPGQGLQFLFEYFSETQRNKGNFPGRFSGRQFSNSRSEMNVSTLELGDSALYLCASSLAQNTGELFFGEGSRLTVL.

CDR3 protein: CASSQDRLGTATDTQYF. In nucleotides, the CDR3 is TGCGCCAGCAGCCAAGATAGGCTGGGGACAGCCACAGATACGCAGTATTTT. The chain recombines TRBV4-1 with TRBJ2-3; 7 positions match TRBD1. Per germline, CDR1 MGHRA and CDR2 YSYEKL. V lost 0 bases, J lost 2 bases, and 8 bases stayed unmatched. The CDR3 contains 17 residues.